This TCR beta chain was recorded in a study of T cells in Graves' hyperthyroidism and ophthalmopathy. Study-level results: Blood also carried most thyroid clonotypes expanded above 0.001.

With respect to this clonotype: Its antigen remains unknown.

With 6 bases clipped from V and 7 bases from J, the junction kept 18 bases outside the gene matches. The CDR3 is 17 residues long. The V gene's germline CDR1 is MNHEY and CDR2 SVGEGT. Amplification yielded TCR beta CDR3 regions, with RNA transcripts as the source. Using the HTBI primer set, a first-round RT-PCR was run on the TCR CDR3. TCRdb analysed the multiplex PCR reads with MiXCR anew, one entry per CDR3 protein. Of 350,000 to 400,000 distinct CDR3 sequences in the sample, more than 13% were seen once. This TCR derives from a woman in her thirties with Graves' hyperthyroidism. The sample comprised blood. This rearrangement joins TRBV6-2 or TRBV6-3 to TRBJ1-2, with 9 bases that match TRBD1. The CDR3 sequence: CASSVLQSGTGLFGYTF. The CDR3 coding sequence is TGTGCCAGCAGCGTCTTACAATCCGGGACAGGGTTGTTTGGCTACACCTTC.